The T cell receptor (beta chain) described here comes from a study of identical twins. Study findings and constraints: With abundant cord blood beta clonotypes, insertions were fewer; memory repertoires showed no such pattern. Cross-sectional statistical analysis was relied on for the conclusions, without the same donors being followed. Diverse VJ usage suggested most zero-insertion clonotypes were not invariant T cells.

TCRdb independently ran MiXCR on the 5' RACE reads; one entry per CDR3 protein. The sample lists about 700,000 distinct CDR3 sequences; over 8.5% were seen once. Per the germline V gene, CDR1 is KGHDR and CDR2 is SFDVKD. The CDR3 is 15 amino acids. Unmatched junction bases numbered 3, after V lost 2 bases and J lost 4 bases. A note on this clonotype: The target antigen is unknown.

The sample was also reused in another study, on yellow fever vaccine responses in identical twins. That work contributes: As reported, the vaccine T cell response of twins seemed partly convergent and partly personalized.

The chain is built from TRBV24-1 and TRBJ2-5, with 10 bases identical to TRBD2. The receptor was isolated from a woman between 18 and 29 years old in good health. The sequenced material came from PBMCs. The chain's CDR3 is CATSDSRTSGETQYF. DNA for the CDR3: TGTGCCACCAGTGATTCCAGGACTAGCGGAGAGACCCAGTACTTC.